This paragraph covers one T cell receptor beta chain sequence. The sample is drawn from a study of identical twins. The CDR3 has 14 residues. Deletions cut 2 bases from V and 6 bases from J, with 11 bases between. Germline V gene sequence: CDR1 SEHNR, CDR2 FQNEAQ (reference sequence). TCRdb used MiXCR to reprocess the 5' RACE reads, holding one entry per CDR3 protein. Here the sample spans hundreds of thousands of distinct CDR3 sequences, 8.6% being singletons. These records were also assigned to another study, of yellow fever vaccine responses in identical twins.

This sequence joins TRBV7-9 and TRBJ2-1, with D maybe TRBD1 (6 bases). The specimen was PBMCs. The receptor comes from a woman aged 18-29 years in good health. CDR3: CASSLTGTRNEQFF. In DNA form, the CDR3 reads TGTGCCAGCAGCTTAACAGGGACACGCAATGAGCAGTTCTTC. Drawing the rest from reference TRBV7-9 and TRBJ2-1, the complete variable domain is DTGVSQNPRHKITKRGQNVTFRCDPISEHNRLYWYRQTLGQGPEFLTYFQNEAQLEKSRLLSDRFSAERPKGSFSTLEIQRTEQGDSAMYLCASSLTGTRNEQFFGPGTRLTVL.